This T cell receptor (beta chain) was observed in a study of OX40 agonist ivuxolimab in advanced cancers. Sequenced by immunoSEQ multiplex PCR; TCRdb stores in-frame clones only, minus some. The sample consists of tens of thousands of clones, around four fifths of them appearing once. The germline V gene has CDR1 SNHLY and CDR2 FYNNEI. CDR3 length: 14 amino acids. V was clipped by 5 bases and J by 6 bases; unmatched bases: 10. The chain combines TRBV2 with TRBJ2-7; 7 bases map to TRBD1. The sample in question was CD4+ or CD8+ T cells sorted from blood, obtained in a trial of the OX40 agonist ivuxolimab. This sequence was found in an adult with an advanced solid tumor such as melanoma, head and neck, liver or kidney cancer. DNA of the CDR3: TGTGCCAGCAGTAGGGGGCAGGGTCAGCTCGAGCAGTACTTC. This translates into CASSRGQGQLEQYF.